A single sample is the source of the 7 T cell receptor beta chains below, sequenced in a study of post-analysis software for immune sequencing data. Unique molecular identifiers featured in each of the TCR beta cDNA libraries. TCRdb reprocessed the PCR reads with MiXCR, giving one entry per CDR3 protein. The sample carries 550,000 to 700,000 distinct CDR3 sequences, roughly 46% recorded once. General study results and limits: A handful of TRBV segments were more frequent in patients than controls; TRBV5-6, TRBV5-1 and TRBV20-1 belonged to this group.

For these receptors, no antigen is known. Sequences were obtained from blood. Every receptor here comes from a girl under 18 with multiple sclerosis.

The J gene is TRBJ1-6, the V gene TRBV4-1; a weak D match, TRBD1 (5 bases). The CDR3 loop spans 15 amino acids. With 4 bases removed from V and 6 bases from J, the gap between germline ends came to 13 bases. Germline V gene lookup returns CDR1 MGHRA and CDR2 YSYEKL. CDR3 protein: CASSRRGLSNSPLHF. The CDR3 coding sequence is TGCGCCAGCAGCCGTCGGGGACTCTCTAATTCACCCCTCCACTTT.

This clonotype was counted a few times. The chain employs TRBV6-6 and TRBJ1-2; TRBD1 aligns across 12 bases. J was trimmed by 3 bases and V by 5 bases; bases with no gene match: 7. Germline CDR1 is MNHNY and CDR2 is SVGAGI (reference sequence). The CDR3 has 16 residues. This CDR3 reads CASSPGQGAVDYGYTF. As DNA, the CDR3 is TGTGCCAGCAGTCCGGGACAGGGGGCCGTCGACTATGGCTACACCTTC.

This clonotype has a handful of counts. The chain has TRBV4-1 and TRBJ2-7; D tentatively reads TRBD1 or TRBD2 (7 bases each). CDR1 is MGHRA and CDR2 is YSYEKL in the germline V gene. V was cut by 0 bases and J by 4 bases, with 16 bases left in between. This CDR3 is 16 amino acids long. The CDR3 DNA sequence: TGCGCCAGCAGCCAAGAGGGAGGGGGCATTGAATACGAGCAGTACTTC. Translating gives CASSQEGGGIEYEQYF.

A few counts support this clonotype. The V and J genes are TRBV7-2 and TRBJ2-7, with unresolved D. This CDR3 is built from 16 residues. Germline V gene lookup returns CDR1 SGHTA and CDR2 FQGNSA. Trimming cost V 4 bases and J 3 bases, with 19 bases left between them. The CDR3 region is CASSYTRIGGLYEQYF. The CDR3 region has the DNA TGTGCCAGCAGCTACACTCGGATTGGCGGCCTCTACGAGCAGTACTTC.

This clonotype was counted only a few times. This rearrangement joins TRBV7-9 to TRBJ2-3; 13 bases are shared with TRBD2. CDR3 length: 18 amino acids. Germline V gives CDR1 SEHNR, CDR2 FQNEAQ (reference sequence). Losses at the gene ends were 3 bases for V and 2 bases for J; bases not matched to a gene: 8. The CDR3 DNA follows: TGTGCCAGCAGCTTGGGAGCCACTAGCGGGAGGGCCACAGATACGCAGTATTTT. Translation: CASSLGATSGRATDTQYF.

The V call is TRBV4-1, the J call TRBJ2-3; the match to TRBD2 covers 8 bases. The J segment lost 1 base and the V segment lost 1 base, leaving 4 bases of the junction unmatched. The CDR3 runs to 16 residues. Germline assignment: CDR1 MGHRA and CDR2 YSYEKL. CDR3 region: CASSQGEAGGTDTQYF. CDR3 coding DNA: TGCGCCAGCAGCCAAGGCGAAGCGGGGGGCACAGATACGCAGTATTTT.

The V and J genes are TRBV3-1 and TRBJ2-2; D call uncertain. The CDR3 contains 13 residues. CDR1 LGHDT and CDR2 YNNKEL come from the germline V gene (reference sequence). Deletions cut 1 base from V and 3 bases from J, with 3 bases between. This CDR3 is CASSQVDTGELFF. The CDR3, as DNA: TGTGCCAGCAGCCAAGTAGACACCGGGGAGCTGTTTTTT.